This record looks at one TCR beta chain sequence and its context. There is no known antigen for this receptor. Base-call qualities are not available, and no considerably larger clone is one nucleotide away. Library method: multiplex PCR. Sequencing was carried out with an Illumina HiSeq 2500. TCRbeta libraries were constructed through three rounds of nested PCR with primers (Table S4) according to protocols adapted from ARM-PCR. Before sequencing, PCR products of 200-500 bp were cut from the gel and purified using the QIAquick gel extraction kit. Under the source paper's analysis protocol: Reads were cleaned using Trimmomatic, were merged into complete CDR3 sequences using FLASH, and were assigned to V(D)J germline segments using MiTCR. VDJtools was used to compute clonal diversity as the inverse Simpson's index. In-frame sequences without a premature stop codon were defined as productive reads. In TCRdb, the public reads were trimmed at Q25 with fastp and aligned with MiXCR, with productive beta chains retained. For every CDR3 protein sequence, its rows merge into one entry that carries the most common genes and DNA. These V and J calls originate from TCRdb's pipeline instead of the authors' own analysis. The sample yields about 90,000 distinct CDR3 sequences; roughly three quarters were counted once. The top ten clonotypes cover around a fifth of the sample.

This entry belongs to a study of tumor and adjacent non-tumor tissue in lung cancer (dated by TCRdb to 2016 to 2019). About the study as a whole: The cohort included some 11 adenocarcinoma, 2 squamous cell carcinoma and 1 small cell lung cancer patients. For each patient, one tumor sample and one normal lung sample were taken, giving 25 to 30 paired specimens that underwent TCRbeta CDR3 sequencing. In total, sequencing yielded 130,000,000 or so productive TCRbeta reads, which works out to an average of about 4.17 million reads per sample. Bulk TCRbeta repertoires were compared between lung tumor tissue and matched distant non-tumor lung tissue obtained from more than 12 lung cancer patients. Ages among the roughly 15 patients ranged from about 30 to 85 years, there were 10 men and 5 women, and disease was at TNM stage I to III.

RNA was extracted from bulk unsorted tissue and checked for quality with a NanoDrop ND-1000 and an Agilent 2100. For the normal lung samples, distant non-tumor tissue was collected more than 3 cm away from the tumor edge. Donors were newly diagnosed lung cancer patients admitted for thoracic surgery in China between August and November 2014, without prior chemotherapy. Anyone who had undergone radiotherapy or chemotherapy before, or who had another cancer at the same time, was left out of the study. Surgical tissue pieces of roughly 1-2.2 cm3 were preserved in RNAlater solution and stored at -80 °C until use. Paper-wide results and their limitations: The cohort had only 15 patients, and the authors noted that larger samples and more detailed clinical data are needed. Because peripheral blood was not sequenced, the blood TCRbeta repertoires of the lung cancer patients in the study went unexamined. Tumor tissue showed significantly greater TCR diversity (inverse Simpson) than normal lung tissue (approximately 400 vs 170, P = 0.0075, Mann-Whitney U test). Neither the sequencing platform nor unique molecular identifiers are mentioned in the methods. The top 100 clones accounted for a significantly larger cumulative portion of the repertoire in normal lung than in tumor tissue. TCR diversity was significantly higher in younger patients, and greater tumor TCR diversity was associated with shorter overall survival and shorter disease-free survival.

Trimming takes 0 bases from V and 9 bases from J, and the germline ends sit 8 bases apart. CDR1 and CDR2 were assigned from the germline V gene (reference sequence) as WNHNN and SYGVQD. The cysteine opens and the phenylalanine closes a CDR3 of 13 amino acids. Of all the DNA, just the CDR3 is kept, 39 bases in frame from base 1. The receptor comes from a woman aged 50 to 60 with non-small cell lung cancer. Sequenced material: distant non-tumor lung tissue. The sequence is built from TRBV10-1 and TRBJ2-2; a weak D assignment points to TRBD1 (6 bases agree). The DNA reads TGCGCCAGCAGTGAGTCGGGGGCTAGGGAGCTGTTTTTT. The resulting protein is CASSESGARELFF.